Listed below are T cell receptor beta chains from one sample, sequenced in a study of somatic mutations in cytotoxic T cells in rheumatoid arthritis. The repertoire was sequenced with immunoSEQ multiplex PCR; TCRdb's copy has only in-frame clones and lacks some. The data contain around 16,000 clones, just under 80% of them singletons. The sequencing sample was made of CD8+ T cells sorted from blood. These receptors were taken from an adult with rheumatoid arthritis. Both conserved end residues are part of each CDR3. A D gene is named only where the DNA matches it firmly. For some rows the clone size is stated as once, few or many, or as a class when expanded; others skip it.

v_call	j_call	clone_size	d_call	cdr3_aa	cdr3_nt
TRBV27	TRBJ2-3	.	TRBD1	CASRSRDRGWADTQYF	TGTGCCAGCAGATCCCGGGACAGGGGTTGGGCAGATACGCAGTATTTT
TRBV10-1	TRBJ1-5	.	.	CASSDERQPQHF	TGCGCCAGCAGTGACGAGAGGCAGCCCCAGCATTTT
TRBV2	TRBJ1-2	.	.	CASSERTRYYGYTF	TGTGCCAGCAGTGAAAGGACAAGATATTATGGCTACACCTTC
TRBV14	TRBJ1-2	once	.	CASSQERAEFSNYGYTF	TGTGCCAGCAGCCAAGAAAGGGCAGAGTTCTCTAACTATGGCTACACCTTC
TRBV7-9	TRBJ2-7	.	.	CASSYESEQYF	TGTGCCAGCAGCTATGAGTCCGAGCAGTACTTC
TRBV19	TRBJ1-3	.	.	CASSLTGNTIYF	TGTGCCAGTAGTCTCACTGGAAACACCATATATTTT
TRBV30	TRBJ1-2	few	.	CAWSGGGYTF	TGTGCCTGGTCAGGAGGTGGCTACACCTTC
TRBV6-1	TRBJ1-5	few	.	CASRPRELNQPQHF	TGTGCCAGCAGGCCCCGGGAATTAAATCAGCCCCAGCATTTT
TRBV7-2	TRBJ2-5	once	.	CASSLEGIRETQYF	TGTGCCAGCAGCTTGGAGGGGATTCGGGAGACCCAGTACTTC
TRBV4-1	TRBJ1-2	once	.	CASSPPRARGEAGTF	TGCGCCAGCAGCCCCCCTCGGGCAAGGGGCGAGGCGGGGACCTTC
TRBV13	TRBJ2-1	.	.	CASSLPYNEQFF	TGTGCCAGCAGCTTACCCTACAATGAGCAGTTCTTC
TRBV5-8	TRBJ2-3	.	.	CASSPAGDLDTQYF	TGTGCCAGCAGCCCCGCAGGGGATCTGGATACGCAGTATTTT
TRBV23-1	TRBJ1-2	.	.	CASSRFVGTSYGYTF	TGCGCCAGCAGTCGCTTCGTCGGGACATCCTATGGCTACACCTTC
TRBV2	TRBJ2-7	.	.	CASRAYEQYF	TGTGCCAGCAGAGCCTACGAGCAGTACTTC
TRBV20-1	TRBJ1-2	.	.	CSAGDNYGYTF	TGCAGTGCCGGAGATAACTATGGCTACACCTTC
TRBV7-9	TRBJ1-2	.	TRBD1	CASSSGQEYGYTF	TGTGCCAGCAGTTCGGGACAGGAGTATGGCTACACCTTC
TRBV4-1	TRBJ2-6	.	.	CATSTRGAGANVLTF	TGCGCCACATCCACCCGGGGAGCTGGGGCCAACGTCCTGACTTTC
TRBV5-4	TRBJ2-1	.	TRBD2	CASSWSMGAGGLYNEQFF	TGTGCCAGCAGCTGGAGTATGGGAGCGGGGGGCCTTTACAATGAGCAGTTCTTC
TRBV9	TRBJ2-7	once	.	CASSVGETGYEQYF	TGTGCCAGCAGCGTGGGAGAAACTGGCTACGAGCAGTACTTC
TRBV7-9	TRBJ2-7	few	.	CASGWEGARPLYEQYF	TGTGCCAGCGGGTGGGAGGGGGCCCGACCCCTCTACGAGCAGTACTTC
TRBV4-2	TRBJ2-1	.	.	CASSQPGVGGNEQFF	TGTGCCAGCAGCCAACCAGGGGTAGGGGGCAATGAGCAGTTCTTC
TRBV27	TRBJ1-2	.	.	CASSLSGAGDGYTF	TGTGCCAGCAGTTTATCGGGGGCAGGGGATGGCTACACCTTC
TRBV11-3	TRBJ2-1	.	TRBD1	CASSLVGQGINEQFF	TGTGCCAGCAGCTTAGTCGGACAGGGAATAAATGAGCAGTTCTTC
TRBV7-9	TRBJ1-1	.	.	CASSLVDSNTEAFF	TGTGCCAGCAGCTTAGTTGACAGTAACACTGAAGCTTTCTTT
TRBV13	TRBJ1-6	.	.	CASSLGEGTLSNSPLHF	TGTGCCAGCAGCTTAGGGGAGGGGACATTAAGTAATTCACCCCTCCACTTT
TRBV11-2	TRBJ2-1	.	.	CASSLSTVSSYNEQFF	TGTGCCAGCAGCTTATCGACGGTCAGCTCCTACAATGAGCAGTTCTTC
TRBV10-3	TRBJ1-2	.	.	CAISESYTQQGGYTF	TGTGCCATCAGTGAGTCATACACGCAGCAGGGTGGCTACACCTTC
TRBV11-2	TRBJ2-5	once	.	CASSRFRTGETQYF	TGTGCCAGCAGCCGATTCCGGACGGGCGAGACCCAGTACTTC
TRBV27	TRBJ1-4	.	.	CASRHRETNEKLFF	TGTGCCAGCAGGCACAGGGAAACTAATGAAAAACTGTTTTTT
TRBV19	TRBJ1-1	.	.	CASTQTTYTEAFF	TGTGCCAGTACTCAGACAACTTACACTGAAGCTTTCTTT
TRBV5-6	TRBJ1-5	.	TRBD1	CASSLVGDSPNQPQHF	TGTGCCAGCAGCTTGGTCGGGGACAGTCCCAATCAGCCCCAGCATTTT
TRBV27	TRBJ2-7	.	TRBD1	CASGTGGYYEQYF	TGTGCCAGCGGGACAGGGGGCTATTACGAGCAGTACTTC
TRBV25-1	TRBJ2-5	.	.	CASSESGGGETQYF	TGTGCCAGCAGTGAATCTGGGGGAGGAGAGACCCAGTACTTC
TRBV19	TRBJ1-1	.	.	CASSIWPLVTANTEAFF	TGTGCCAGTAGTATATGGCCGTTGGTGACAGCGAACACTGAAGCTTTCTTT
TRBV19	TRBJ1-1	few	.	CASSMRLGGNTEAFF	TGTGCCAGTAGTATGCGGCTGGGAGGGAACACTGAAGCTTTCTTT
TRBV7-9	TRBJ2-7	.	TRBD2	CASSHYRTSGTYEQYF	TGTGCCAGCAGCCACTACCGGACTAGCGGGACCTACGAGCAGTACTTC
TRBV10-3	TRBJ2-1	once	TRBD2	CAIQGLAGINEQFF	TGTGCCATCCAGGGACTAGCGGGAATCAATGAGCAGTTCTTC
TRBV14	TRBJ2-5	.	TRBD1	CASSQTGTGEETQYF	TGTGCCAGCAGCCAAACTGGGACAGGGGAGGAGACCCAGTACTTC
TRBV4-1	TRBJ2-5	.	.	CASRLEGARETQYF	TGCGCCAGCAGACTAGAAGGTGCGCGAGAGACCCAGTACTTC
TRBV18	TRBJ2-3	.	.	CASSPPDGQVELTDTQYF	TGTGCCAGCTCACCACCAGATGGGCAGGTCGAGCTCACAGATACGCAGTATTTT
TRBV7-9	TRBJ2-2	few	.	CASSPLIEDDTGELFF	TGTGCCAGCAGCCCCTTGATAGAGGACGACACCGGGGAGCTGTTTTTT
TRBV4-1	TRBJ1-2	.	TRBD1	CASSQFWGGTGGERIGGYTF	TGCGCCAGCAGCCAATTCTGGGGGGGGACAGGGGGCGAGCGAATCGGTGGCTACACCTTC
TRBV2	TRBJ2-7	.	.	CASSGRGTGKYEQYF	TGTGCCAGCAGTGGTCGGGGAACAGGGAAATACGAGCAGTACTTC
TRBV27	TRBJ1-1	.	.	CASSLYQTNTEAFF	TGTGCCAGCAGTTTATATCAGACGAACACTGAAGCTTTCTTT
TRBV5-1	TRBJ1-1	.	.	CASSPYLQGKKETEAFF	TGCGCCAGCAGCCCCTATCTACAGGGTAAGAAGGAGACTGAAGCTTTCTTT
TRBV7-6	TRBJ1-1	.	.	CASSLGLGAEAFF	TGTGCCAGCAGCTTAGGACTTGGGGCTGAAGCTTTCTTT
TRBV30	TRBJ1-5	.	TRBD1	CAWSGTGNINQPQHF	TGTGCCTGGAGTGGGACAGGTAACATAAATCAGCCCCAGCATTTT
TRBV7-9	TRBJ2-2	.	TRBD2	CASSLELGTSVQATGELFF	TGTGCCAGCAGCTTAGAGCTGGGGACTAGCGTGCAGGCCACCGGGGAGCTGTTTTTT
TRBV7-2	TRBJ1-2	.	.	CASSLGDEGYGYTF	TGTGCCAGCAGCTTAGGAGACGAAGGCTATGGCTACACCTTC
TRBV27	TRBJ1-4	medium-sized	TRBD1	CASRKEPGQAYEKLFF	TGTGCCAGCAGGAAAGAGCCGGGACAGGCCTATGAAAAACTGTTTTTT
TRBV27	TRBJ2-3	.	.	CASSNPTDTQYF	TGTGCCAGCAGTAATCCCACAGATACGCAGTATTTT
TRBV27	TRBJ2-1	.	.	CASWQGGNEQFF	TGTGCCTCGTGGCAGGGTGGCAATGAGCAGTTCTTC